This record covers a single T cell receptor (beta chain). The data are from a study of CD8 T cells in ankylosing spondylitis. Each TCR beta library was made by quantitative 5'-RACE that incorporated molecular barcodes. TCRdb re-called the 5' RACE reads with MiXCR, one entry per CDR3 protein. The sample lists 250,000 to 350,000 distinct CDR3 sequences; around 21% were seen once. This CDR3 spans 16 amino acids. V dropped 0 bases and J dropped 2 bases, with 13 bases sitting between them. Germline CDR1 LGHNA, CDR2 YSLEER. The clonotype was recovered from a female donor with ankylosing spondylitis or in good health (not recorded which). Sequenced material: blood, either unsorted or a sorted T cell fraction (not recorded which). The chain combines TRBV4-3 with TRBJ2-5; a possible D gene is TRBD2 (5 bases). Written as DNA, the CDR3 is TGCGCCAGCAGCCAAGATCGGGGAAACTTACAAGAGACCCAGTACTTC. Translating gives CASSQDRGNLQETQYF.